The rows below give T cell receptor beta chains drawn from one sample of a study of T cell repertoires in ileal Crohn's disease. The table came from immunoSEQ multiplex PCR; TCRdb's copy has only in-frame clones and leaves some out. The sample carries more than 8,500 clones, around four fifths recorded once. The sample taken for sequencing was ileal tissue. These receptors came from an adult with Crohn's disease. CDR3s include the opening cysteine and the closing phenylalanine or tryptophan. A D gene is named only where the DNA matches it firmly. Clone size is stated in some rows and not others, as once, few, many or a class when expanded.

j_call: TRBJ1-4
clone_size: -
v_call: TRBV27
d_call: TRBD1
cdr3_aa: CASSLSIPDRASNEKLFF
cdr3_nt: TGTGCCAGCAGTTTATCGATCCCTGACAGGGCCTCTAATGAAAAACTGTTTTTT

j_call: TRBJ1-5
clone_size: -
v_call: TRBV7-2
d_call: TRBD1
cdr3_aa: CASSLDRGSNQPQHF
cdr3_nt: TGTGCCAGCAGCTTGGACAGGGGCTCCAATCAGCCCCAGCATTTT

j_call: TRBJ2-1
clone_size: few
v_call: TRBV29-1
d_call: TRBD2
cdr3_aa: CSVGTSGGVYNEQFF
cdr3_nt: TGCAGCGTTGGGACTAGCGGGGGGGTTTACAATGAGCAGTTCTTC

j_call: TRBJ2-7
clone_size: -
v_call: TRBV29-1
d_call: -
cdr3_aa: CSVRKGAMRTYEQYF
cdr3_nt: TGCAGCGTCCGTAAGGGAGCTATGAGGACCTACGAGCAGTACTTC

j_call: TRBJ2-1
clone_size: -
v_call: TRBV7-2
d_call: -
cdr3_aa: CASSLSFAGYNEQFF
cdr3_nt: TGTGCCAGCAGCTTATCTTTCGCGGGTTACAATGAGCAGTTCTTC

j_call: TRBJ1-1
clone_size: once
v_call: TRBV29-1
d_call: TRBD1
cdr3_aa: CSAAGTATEAFF
cdr3_nt: TGCAGCGCCGCCGGGACAGCCACTGAAGCTTTCTTT

j_call: TRBJ2-5
clone_size: -
v_call: TRBV7-9
d_call: -
cdr3_aa: CASSLGPRQETQYF
cdr3_nt: TGTGCCAGCAGCTTAGGACCGAGGCAAGAGACCCAGTACTTC

j_call: TRBJ2-3
clone_size: -
v_call: TRBV5-6
d_call: TRBD1
cdr3_aa: CASSLGDREDTQYF
cdr3_nt: TGTGCCAGCAGCTTAGGGGACAGGGAGGATACGCAGTATTTT

j_call: TRBJ2-1
clone_size: few
v_call: TRBV7-9
d_call: TRBD2
cdr3_aa: CASSATSGRANEQFF
cdr3_nt: TGTGCCAGCAGCGCTACTAGCGGGAGGGCCAATGAGCAGTTCTTC

j_call: TRBJ2-5
clone_size: -
v_call: TRBV4-1
d_call: TRBD1
cdr3_aa: CASSQGTGAGETQYF
cdr3_nt: TGCGCCAGCAGCCAGGGGACAGGGGCCGGGGAGACCCAGTACTTC

j_call: TRBJ2-7
clone_size: -
v_call: TRBV5-6
d_call: TRBD1
cdr3_aa: CASSAGQGEFSGEQYF
cdr3_nt: TGTGCCAGCAGCGCCGGACAGGGGGAGTTTTCGGGGGAGCAGTACTTC

j_call: TRBJ2-7
clone_size: -
v_call: TRBV15
d_call: -
cdr3_aa: CATSPLEVHEQYF
cdr3_nt: TGTGCCACCAGCCCCCTCGAGGTCCACGAGCAGTACTTC

j_call: TRBJ2-3
clone_size: few
v_call: TRBV6-1
d_call: TRBD1
cdr3_aa: CASSEGTGIDTQYF
cdr3_nt: TGTGCCAGCAGTGAGGGGACAGGGATAGATACGCAGTATTTT

j_call: TRBJ2-7
clone_size: once
v_call: TRBV7-2
d_call: TRBD2
cdr3_aa: CASSLGVAGYEQYF
cdr3_nt: TGTGCCAGCAGCTTAGGAGTAGCGGGCTACGAGCAGTACTTC

j_call: TRBJ2-1
clone_size: -
v_call: TRBV6-4
d_call: -
cdr3_aa: CASGRGGNNNEQFF
cdr3_nt: TGTGCCAGCGGGAGAGGGGGAAATAATAATGAGCAGTTCTTC

j_call: TRBJ2-3
clone_size: -
v_call: TRBV6-1
d_call: -
cdr3_aa: CASSAGTITQYF
cdr3_nt: TGTGCCAGCAGTGCGGGGACAATTACGCAGTATTTT

j_call: TRBJ2-7
clone_size: -
v_call: TRBV6-1
d_call: TRBD1
cdr3_aa: CASSEAAPGQLYEQYF
cdr3_nt: TGTGCCAGCAGTGAAGCTGCACCGGGACAGCTCTACGAGCAGTACTTC

j_call: TRBJ1-1
clone_size: -
v_call: TRBV7-3
d_call: -
cdr3_aa: CASSRRGGTEAFF
cdr3_nt: TGTGCCAGCAGCCGCCGAGGGGGAACTGAAGCTTTCTTT

j_call: TRBJ1-2
clone_size: -
v_call: TRBV29-1
d_call: -
cdr3_aa: CSVPQGGDGYTF
cdr3_nt: TGCAGCGTCCCCCAAGGAGGGGATGGCTACACCTTC

j_call: TRBJ1-1
clone_size: -
v_call: TRBV6-4
d_call: TRBD1
cdr3_aa: CATLETVRPGQGNTEAFF
cdr3_nt: TGTGCCACCTTAGAGACTGTTCGCCCGGGACAGGGGAACACTGAAGCTTTCTTT

j_call: TRBJ1-5
clone_size: -
v_call: TRBV19
d_call: -
cdr3_aa: CASTTRWGGSNQPQHF
cdr3_nt: TGTGCCAGTACCACGAGGTGGGGAGGGAGCAATCAGCCCCAGCATTTT

j_call: TRBJ2-7
clone_size: -
v_call: TRBV5-1
d_call: TRBD1
cdr3_aa: CASSGTGPYEQYF
cdr3_nt: TGCGCCAGCAGCGGGACAGGACCCTACGAGCAGTACTTC

j_call: TRBJ1-4
clone_size: -
v_call: TRBV7-3
d_call: TRBD1
cdr3_aa: CASSATGGTNEKLFF
cdr3_nt: TGTGCCAGCAGTGCAACAGGGGGTACTAATGAAAAACTGTTTTTT

j_call: TRBJ2-3
clone_size: -
v_call: TRBV7-8
d_call: -
cdr3_aa: CASSLAAWENTDTQYF
cdr3_nt: TGTGCCAGCAGCTTAGCCGCTTGGGAGAATACAGATACGCAGTATTTT

j_call: TRBJ1-1
clone_size: -
v_call: TRBV6-1
d_call: -
cdr3_aa: CASKETVSPEAFF
cdr3_nt: TGTGCCAGCAAAGAGACAGTTTCTCCTGAAGCTTTCTTT

j_call: TRBJ2-7
clone_size: -
v_call: TRBV5-4
d_call: -
cdr3_aa: CASSLDKPPYEQYF
cdr3_nt: TGTGCCAGCAGCTTGGACAAACCCCCCTACGAGCAGTACTTC

j_call: TRBJ2-7
clone_size: -
v_call: TRBV11-2
d_call: TRBD2
cdr3_aa: CASSWQLAGGPYEQYF
cdr3_nt: TGTGCCAGCAGCTGGCAACTAGCGGGGGGACCCTACGAGCAGTACTTC

j_call: TRBJ1-1
clone_size: -
v_call: TRBV6-5
d_call: -
cdr3_aa: CASRHRVNTEAFF
cdr3_nt: TGTGCCAGCAGGCACAGGGTGAACACTGAAGCTTTCTTT

j_call: TRBJ2-5
clone_size: -
v_call: TRBV7-2
d_call: TRBD2
cdr3_aa: CASSLGLAGGQETQYF
cdr3_nt: TGTGCCAGCAGCTTAGGGTTAGCGGGGGGCCAAGAGACCCAGTACTTC

j_call: TRBJ2-3
clone_size: -
v_call: TRBV5-4
d_call: -
cdr3_aa: CASSWGVRSGRTDTQYF
cdr3_nt: TGTGCCAGCAGCTGGGGGGTTCGGAGCGGACGCACAGATACGCAGTATTTT

j_call: TRBJ1-4
clone_size: -
v_call: TRBV9
d_call: -
cdr3_aa: CASSFRPGAKLFF
cdr3_nt: TGTGCCAGCAGCTTCAGACCAGGGGCCAAACTGTTTTTT

j_call: TRBJ1-1
clone_size: -
v_call: TRBV9
d_call: -
cdr3_aa: CASSVVRGGEAFF
cdr3_nt: TGTGCCAGCAGCGTAGTACGGGGGGGTGAAGCTTTCTTT

j_call: TRBJ1-1
clone_size: once
v_call: TRBV5-1
d_call: -
cdr3_aa: CASSLTAGKTEAFF
cdr3_nt: TGCGCCAGCAGCTTGACGGCAGGGAAGACTGAAGCTTTCTTT

j_call: TRBJ2-3
clone_size: -
v_call: TRBV18
d_call: -
cdr3_aa: CASSPDIVGVQGTTDTQYF
cdr3_nt: TGTGCCAGCTCACCCGATATCGTTGGAGTTCAGGGCACCACAGATACGCAGTATTTT

j_call: TRBJ1-1
clone_size: -
v_call: TRBV7-9
d_call: TRBD1
cdr3_aa: CASSLYGDRGAEAFF
cdr3_nt: TGTGCCAGCAGCTTATATGGGGACAGGGGGGCTGAAGCTTTCTTT

j_call: TRBJ1-1
clone_size: once
v_call: TRBV6-5
d_call: -
cdr3_aa: CASSYGTSEAFF
cdr3_nt: TGTGCCAGCAGTTACGGGACAAGTGAAGCTTTCTTT

j_call: TRBJ2-2
clone_size: -
v_call: TRBV5-1
d_call: -
cdr3_aa: CASKAVGYTGELFF
cdr3_nt: TGCGCCAGCAAAGCGGTGGGGTACACCGGGGAGCTGTTTTTT

j_call: TRBJ2-7
clone_size: -
v_call: TRBV11-2
d_call: -
cdr3_aa: CASSLAVNAFYEQYF
cdr3_nt: TGTGCCAGCAGCTTAGCAGTGAACGCCTTCTACGAGCAGTACTTC

j_call: TRBJ1-1
clone_size: few
v_call: TRBV2
d_call: -
cdr3_aa: CASSELRGAGTEAFF
cdr3_nt: TGTGCCAGCAGTGAATTGCGGGGGGCAGGTACTGAAGCTTTCTTT

j_call: TRBJ1-5
clone_size: -
v_call: TRBV28
d_call: -
cdr3_aa: CASSPRAGIQPQHF
cdr3_nt: TGTGCCAGCAGTCCGAGGGCGGGGATTCAGCCCCAGCATTTT

j_call: TRBJ2-2
clone_size: -
v_call: TRBV6-5
d_call: TRBD2
cdr3_aa: CASSYLAGGGAGELFF
cdr3_nt: TGTGCCAGCAGTTACTTAGCGGGAGGGGGGGCCGGGGAGCTGTTTTTT

j_call: TRBJ2-6
clone_size: -
v_call: TRBV5-5
d_call: -
cdr3_aa: CASSSTEGVGANVLTF
cdr3_nt: TGTGCCAGCAGCTCCACAGAGGGGGTAGGGGCCAACGTCCTGACTTTC

j_call: TRBJ2-3
clone_size: -
v_call: TRBV5-1
d_call: TRBD2
cdr3_aa: CASSLTTGGRSGDTQYF
cdr3_nt: TGCGCCAGCAGCCTCACAACGGGAGGGAGGTCCGGAGATACGCAGTATTTT

j_call: TRBJ2-1
clone_size: -
v_call: TRBV5-1
d_call: TRBD2
cdr3_aa: CASSLDQPGLAGQKQFF
cdr3_nt: TGCGCCAGCAGCTTGGACCAACCGGGACTAGCGGGGCAAAAGCAGTTCTTC

j_call: TRBJ2-7
clone_size: -
v_call: TRBV7-8
d_call: -
cdr3_aa: CASSLVPTGNLPYEQYF
cdr3_nt: TGTGCCAGCAGCTTAGTCCCTACCGGGAACCTACCCTACGAGCAGTACTTC

j_call: TRBJ2-5
clone_size: once
v_call: TRBV2
d_call: -
cdr3_aa: CASRTIKGVYQGTQYF
cdr3_nt: TGTGCCAGCAGGACCATAAAAGGGGTTTACCAAGGGACCCAGTACTTC

j_call: TRBJ2-7
clone_size: -
v_call: TRBV7-9
d_call: -
cdr3_aa: CASSLVRGEQYF
cdr3_nt: TGTGCCAGCAGCTTGGTTAGAGGCGAGCAGTACTTC

j_call: TRBJ2-5
clone_size: -
v_call: TRBV11-2
d_call: TRBD2
cdr3_aa: CASSPRAGGETQYF
cdr3_nt: TGTGCCAGCAGCCCCCGGGCGGGGGGAGAGACCCAGTACTTC

j_call: TRBJ1-2
clone_size: once
v_call: TRBV7-9
d_call: -
cdr3_aa: CASSFDWDYGYTF
cdr3_nt: TGTGCCAGCAGCTTCGACTGGGACTATGGCTACACCTTC

j_call: TRBJ2-1
clone_size: -
v_call: TRBV30
d_call: TRBD2
cdr3_aa: CAWSVRASGRHEQFF
cdr3_nt: TGTGCCTGGAGTGTAAGGGCTAGCGGGAGACATGAGCAGTTCTTC

j_call: TRBJ2-1
clone_size: few
v_call: TRBV11-2
d_call: TRBD1
cdr3_aa: CASSPGQGAREQFF
cdr3_nt: TGTGCCAGCAGCCCCGGACAGGGGGCGCGTGAGCAGTTCTTC

j_call: TRBJ2-1
clone_size: once
v_call: TRBV11-3
d_call: TRBD2
cdr3_aa: CASSSGTSRGNEQFF
cdr3_nt: TGTGCCAGCAGCTCAGGGACTAGTCGCGGTAATGAGCAGTTCTTC

j_call: TRBJ1-1
clone_size: -
v_call: TRBV30
d_call: -
cdr3_aa: CAWRGYGGTEAFF
cdr3_nt: TGTGCCTGGAGAGGCTACGGGGGAACCGAAGCTTTCTTT

j_call: TRBJ2-2
clone_size: -
v_call: TRBV7-8
d_call: -
cdr3_aa: CASSLAVRGAGELFF
cdr3_nt: TGTGCCAGCAGCTTAGCAGTCCGGGGTGCCGGGGAGCTGTTTTTT

j_call: TRBJ1-4
clone_size: -
v_call: TRBV7-6
d_call: -
cdr3_aa: CASSSLLGPGNEKLFF
cdr3_nt: TGTGCCAGCAGCTCCCTTTTGGGGCCTGGGAATGAAAAACTGTTTTTT

j_call: TRBJ2-2
clone_size: -
v_call: TRBV28
d_call: -
cdr3_aa: CASRTVNPNTGELFF
cdr3_nt: TGTGCCAGCCGAACAGTAAATCCGAACACCGGGGAGCTGTTTTTT